The 12 T cell receptor beta chains presented below share a single source sample, sequenced in a study of cytomegalovirus exposure and HLA in healthy donors. PCR employed 60 Vbeta and 13 Jbeta primers. Profiling relied on immunoSEQ multiplex PCR, and the TCRdb table lists in-frame clones only, not all of them. Of roughly 89,000 clones in the sample, about four fifths were seen once. The sequencing sample was made of PBMCs. All receptors come from a woman in her thirties in good health and CMV-seronegative.

This clone has a single count. V gene TRBV7-3 combines with J gene TRBJ1-2; tentative D call: TRBD1 (5 bases). Germline V CDR1 and CDR2: SGHTA, FQGTGA. The CDR3 length is 13 residues. V dropped 5 bases and J dropped 8 bases, with 15 bases sitting between them. CDR3 bases: TGTGCCAGCAGCCCCGGGGGAAACCAAGGCTACACCTTC. It translates to CASSPGGNQGYTF.

The chain uses TRBV19 and TRBJ2-1; 8 bases are a match to TRBD2. The germline CDR1 and CDR2 sequences are LNHDA and SQIVND (reference sequence). With 3 bases clipped from V and 4 bases from J, the junction kept 8 bases outside the gene matches. The length of the CDR3 is 16 residues. Written as DNA, the CDR3 is TGTGCCAGTAGTATTAGCGGGGCGCAAAGGTACAATGAGCAGTTCTTC. It encodes CASSISGAQRYNEQFF.

This clone appeared a single time. The chain uses TRBV2 and TRBJ2-4, with D maybe TRBD2 (5 bases). Per the germline V gene, CDR1 is SNHLY and CDR2 is FYNNEI. V lost 3 bases and J 8 bases, leaving 14 bases between the germline ends. The CDR3 contains 14 residues. CDR3 in amino acids: CASSDSSGEDIQYF. DNA of the CDR3: TGTGCCAGCAGTGATTCAAGCGGAGAGGACATTCAGTACTTC.

This chain uses TRBV10-3 with TRBJ2-3, with no clear D. Germline V gene data show CDR1 as ENHRY and CDR2 as SYGVKD. The CDR3 is 14 amino acids. With 6 bases removed from V and 0 bases from J, the gap between germline ends came to 10 bases. The CDR3, as DNA: TGTGCCATCAGCGCGGTATCTAGCACAGATACGCAGTATTTT. This codes for CAISAVSSTDTQYF.

With respect to this clone: The sample holds other DNA sequences that translate to the same CDR3. The V gene is TRBV30, the J gene TRBJ2-5; D possibly corresponds to TRBD2 (6 bases). Germline CDR1 and CDR2: GTSNPN and SVGIG (reference sequence). V was cut by 3 bases and J by 3 bases, with 8 bases left in between. This CDR3 contains 12 residues. CDR3 nucleotide sequence: TGTGCCTGGAGGGGGGGAGAAGAGACCCAGTACTTC. It translates to CAWRGGEETQYF.

This chain joins TRBV6-1 and TRBJ1-1; D gene ambiguous. V was trimmed by 4 bases and J by 1 base, leaving 7 bases between them. The germline gives CDR1 MNHNS, CDR2 SASEGT. The CDR3 sequence is 13 residues long. CDR3: CASSGAPNTEAFF. The CDR3, as DNA: TGTGCCAGCAGTGGGGCCCCGAACACTGAAGCTTTCTTT.

Details on this clone: One junction end disagrees with the germline gene, perhaps due to a read error. CDR3 amino acids: CVISEETNTQYF. CDR3 DNA sequence: TGTGTCATCAGTGAGGAAACAAATACGCAGTATTTT. The rearrangement uses TRBV10-3 and TRBJ2-3; D gene ambiguous. The CDR3 sequence is 12 residues long. Germline-derived CDR1 and CDR2 are ENHRY and SYGVKD.

The rearrangement joins TRBV9 to TRBJ1-4; 10 bases line up with TRBD1. V dropped 0 bases and J dropped 8; count of bases not matched to a gene: 13. CDR1 and CDR2 from the germline V gene are SGDLS and YYNGEE. This CDR3 spans 18 amino acids. The CDR3 sequence is CASSVGQHGRDRGEKLFF. The CDR3 DNA reads TGTGCCAGCAGCGTAGGCCAGCATGGCCGGGACAGGGGAGAAAAACTGTTTTTT. The variable domain in full, completed from reference TRBV9 and TRBJ1-4, reads DSGVTQTPKHLITATGQRVTLRCSPRSGDLSVYWYQQSLDQGLQFLIQYYNGEERAKGNILERFSAQQFPDLHSELNLSSLELGDSALYFCASSVGQHGRDRGEKLFFGSGTQLSVL.

The CDR3 coding sequence is TGTGCCAGCAGTTTATCTGCGGGAGGGACTTTTGAGCAGTTCTTC. It yields the protein CASSLSAGGTFEQFF. V usage is TRBV27 and J usage is TRBJ2-1, with 9 bases matching TRBD2. V gave up 0 bases and J gave up 9 bases; unmatched junction bases: 6. The CDR3 covers 15 residues. From germline, CDR1 is MNHEY and CDR2 SMNVEV (reference sequence).

The rearrangement uses TRBV15 and TRBJ1-1; D perhaps matches TRBD1 (5 bases). The V gene lost 2 bases and the J gene lost 1 base, with 17 bases spanning the gap. Per the germline V gene, CDR1 is LNHNV and CDR2 is YYDKDF (reference sequence). CDR3 length: 17 residues. The CDR3 here is CATSRWGQGFANTEAFF. CDR3 in DNA: TGTGCCACCAGCAGATGGGGCCAGGGTTTTGCGAACACTGAAGCTTTCTTT.

The chain is built from TRBV19 and TRBJ2-1; 15 nucleotides line up with TRBD2. After removal of 5 bases from V and 8 bases from J, the junction contained 13 bases not matched to a gene. This CDR3 region has 18 residues. Germline V gene sequence: CDR1 LNHDA, CDR2 SQIVND (reference sequence). CDR3 protein: CASSAHTGTSGRPHEQFF. CDR3 nucleotide sequence: TGTGCCAGTAGTGCCCACACCGGGACTAGCGGGAGGCCCCATGAGCAGTTCTTC.

The V and J genes are TRBV6-5 and TRBJ1-2, with D possibly being TRBD1 (6 bases). CDR3 length: 13 residues. Germline loops: CDR1 MNHEY, CDR2 SVGAGI. Trimming cost V 5 bases and J 8 bases, with 15 bases left between them. CDR3: CASSKGHGGGYTF. For the CDR3, the DNA is TGTGCCAGCAGTAAGGGACATGGGGGAGGCTACACCTTC.